The source of this T cell receptor beta chain is a study of T cell changes during pregnancy in multiple sclerosis. CDR3 length: 12 amino acids. The trim removed 8 bases at V and 4 bases at J, leaving 3 bases unmatched. Germline-derived CDR1 and CDR2 are MNHEY and SVGAGI. Here immunoSEQ multiplex PCR was the method, and the copy in TCRdb shows in-frame clones only, minus some. Of about 44,000 clones listed, around nine tenths are singletons. V is TRBV6-5 and J is TRBJ2-5, with 8 bases identical to TRBD2. The sequence came from a female donor with multiple sclerosis, enrolled in a pregnancy study. Sequenced material: CD4+ T cells from peripheral blood mononuclear cells, taken in the first trimester of pregnancy. CDR3: CASREGRETQYF. The CDR3 region has the DNA TGTGCCAGCCGGGAGGGCCGAGAGACCCAGTACTTC.